Listed here are 10 T cell receptor beta chains from one sample, sequenced in a study of cytomegalovirus exposure and HLA in healthy donors. In the PCR, 60 Vbeta and 13 Jbeta primers were used. Method: immunoSEQ multiplex PCR; TCRdb's copy keeps in-frame clones and lacks some. The sample holds around 150,000 clones, 80% seen once. Sequenced sample: PBMCs. These receptors originate from a man between 25 and 39 years old in good health and CMV-seronegative.

The chain couples TRBV19 to TRBJ2-5; the match to TRBD1 covers 9 bases. The DNA end lines up better with TRBJ2-7; the J call may be wrong. CDR3 length: 13 amino acids. Germline V lookup: CDR1 LNHDA, CDR2 SQIVND (reference sequence). The CDR3 spells CASRDRGAYEQYF. For the CDR3, the DNA is TGTGCCAGTAGAGACAGGGGGGCCTACGAGCAGTACTTC.

The gene calls are TRBV27 and TRBJ2-5, with D possibly TRBD1 on 6 matching bases. The end of the DNA aligns better with TRBJ2-7, so the J call may be wrong. The CDR3 has 13 residues. Germline CDR1 MNHEY, CDR2 SMNVEV (reference sequence). The CDR3 DNA sequence: TGTGCCAGCAGTTTAGGCAGGGGCTACGAGCAGTACTTC. Its translation: CASSLGRGYEQYF.

This clone has more than one count but fewer than ten. This chain connects TRBV5-1 to TRBJ1-4; tentatively, D is TRBD1 (5 bases). V lost 7 bases and J 6 bases, leaving 13 bases between the germline ends. The CDR3 length is 13 residues. Germline V gene data show CDR1 as SGHRS and CDR2 as YFSETQ. CDR3 residues: CASLGRGDEKLFF. Written as DNA, the CDR3 is TGCGCCAGCCTCGGACGGGGGGATGAAAAACTGTTTTTT.

V and J are TRBV15 and TRBJ2-3, with 8 bases aligning to TRBD2. The V segment lost 3 bases and the J segment 3 bases; nucleotides outside the gene matches: 2. The germline CDR1 and CDR2 sequences are LNHNV and YYDKDF (reference sequence). The length of the CDR3 is 14 residues. CDR3 residues: CATSSSGGTDTQYF. The CDR3 bases are TGTGCCACCAGCAGCTCGGGGGGGACAGATACGCAGTATTTT. The full variable domain, completed using reference TRBV15 and TRBJ2-3, is DAMVIQNPRYQVTQFGKPVTLSCSQTLNHNVMYWYQQKSSQAPKLLFHYYDKDFNNEADTPDNFQSRRPNTSFCFLDIRSPGLGDTAMYLCATSSSGGTDTQYFGPGTRLTVL.

The sample holds one count of this clone. This rearrangement joins TRBV7-2 to TRBJ2-3; D is uncertain. Trimming took off 1 base at V and 5 bases at J, with 10 bases between the two ends. Germline CDR1 and CDR2: SGHTA and FQGNSA. This CDR3 contains 14 residues. The CDR3 sequence is CASSLEGSLDTQYF. The DNA for the CDR3 is TGTGCCAGCAGCTTAGAAGGTAGCTTAGATACGCAGTATTTT.

The CDR3 DNA sequence: TGCGCCAGCAGCCTAAGGGGAACCGGGGAGCTGTTTTTT. This translates into CASSLRGTGELFF. V and J are TRBV4-3 and TRBJ2-2, with a possible D match to TRBD1 (5 bases). CDR3 length: 13 residues. Trimming left V 4 bases short and J 5 bases short, with 8 bases between. Germline assignment: CDR1 LGHNA and CDR2 YSLEER.

The rearrangement joins TRBV19 to TRBJ1-5; D gene uncertain. This CDR3 region has 13 residues. Trimming left V 5 bases short and J 2 bases short, with 7 bases between. Germline values: CDR1 LNHDA, CDR2 SQIVND (reference sequence). The CDR3 loop is CASSWAGNQPQHF. The CDR3 DNA reads as TGTGCCAGTAGTTGGGCAGGCAATCAGCCCCAGCATTTT.

This sequence joins TRBV28 and TRBJ2-7; the match to TRBD2 covers 12 bases. The CDR3 has 15 amino acids. V was pared by 6 bases and J by 4 bases, with 7 bases of the junction left unmatched. In germline, CDR1 is MDHEN, CDR2 SYDVKM. CDR3 sequence: CASRASGRGKYEQYF. The CDR3 region has the DNA TGTGCCAGCAGGGCTAGCGGGAGGGGAAAATACGAGCAGTACTTC.

A few counts support this clone. The chain is built from TRBV18 and TRBJ2-1, with 11 bases lining up with TRBD2. The CDR3 loop spans 18 amino acids. From germline, CDR1 is KGHSH and CDR2 LQKENI. Trimming removed 1 base from V and 4 bases from J; junction bases left unmatched: 9. This CDR3 is CASSPLGTSGSGYNEQFF. The CDR3 DNA reads TGTGCCAGCTCACCACTCGGAACTAGCGGGAGTGGATACAATGAGCAGTTCTTC.

The CDR3 loop reads CASSIESGAGANVLTF. CDR3 nucleotides: TGTGCCAGTAGTATAGAATCGGGGGCTGGGGCCAACGTCCTGACTTTC. The chain employs TRBV19 and TRBJ2-6; a possible D gene is TRBD2 (6 bases). The CDR3 is 16 amino acids. Trimming stripped 0 bases from V and 2 bases from J, with 8 bases between. CDR1 is LNHDA and CDR2 is SQIVND in the germline V gene (reference sequence).